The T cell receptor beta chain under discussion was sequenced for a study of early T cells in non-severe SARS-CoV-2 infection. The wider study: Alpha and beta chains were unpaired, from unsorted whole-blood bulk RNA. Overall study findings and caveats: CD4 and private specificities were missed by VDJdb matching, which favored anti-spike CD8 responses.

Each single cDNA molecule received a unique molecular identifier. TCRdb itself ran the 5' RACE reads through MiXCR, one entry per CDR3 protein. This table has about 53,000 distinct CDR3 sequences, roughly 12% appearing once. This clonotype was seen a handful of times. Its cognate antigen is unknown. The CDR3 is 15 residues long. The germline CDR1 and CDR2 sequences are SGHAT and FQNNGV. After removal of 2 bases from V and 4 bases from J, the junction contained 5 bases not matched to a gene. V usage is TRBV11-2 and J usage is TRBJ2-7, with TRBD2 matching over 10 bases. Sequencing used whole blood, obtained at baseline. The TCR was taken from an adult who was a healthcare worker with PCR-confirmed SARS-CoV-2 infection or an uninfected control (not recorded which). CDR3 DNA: TGTGCCAGCAGCTTATTTAGCGGGAGGAATTACGAGCAGTACTTC. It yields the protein CASSLFSGRNYEQYF. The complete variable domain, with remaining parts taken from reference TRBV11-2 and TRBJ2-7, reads EAGVAQSPRYKIIEKRQSVAFWCNPISGHATLYWYQQILGQGPKLLIQFQNNGVVDDSQLPKDRFSAERLKGVDSTLKIQPAKLEDSAVYLCASSLFSGRNYEQYFGPGTRLTVT.